A single T cell receptor beta chain is shown here with its context. This specimen belongs to a study of control samples from healthy donors and cancer patients. The repertoire was sequenced with immunoSEQ multiplex PCR; TCRdb's copy has only in-frame clones and lacks some. The table shows some 120,000 clones, with less than 95% occurring only once. The CDR3 totals 13 residues. Germline loops: CDR1 SGHKS, CDR2 YYEKEE (reference sequence). V lost 5 bases, J lost 4 bases, and 11 bases lay in between. The TCR was taken from a man aged 25 to 40 in good health. Sample: blood. This chain uses TRBV5-5 with TRBJ2-3; D unclear. The CDR3 reads CASSLSGADTQYF. The CDR3 DNA is TGTGCCAGCAGTCTTTCTGGGGCAGATACGCAGTATTTT.